This entry lists 17 T cell receptor beta chains sequenced from one sample in a study of vaccination effects on CD4 cells after COVID-19. Only in-frame clones appear in the TCRdb table, and some are missing; sequencing was by immunoSEQ multiplex PCR. Of around 75,000 clones in the sample, roughly 73% were seen once. Antigens of these TCRs are unknown. Antigen-specific CD4+ T cell clonotypes were called by their expansion after viral peptide-pool culture in ViraFEST. Following culture for about ten days, CD4+ T cells were isolated. Infection dated between March and December 2020, before the Alpha, Beta and Delta variants reached the United States. The starting material was CD4+ T cells from PBMCs cultured with HIV peptides, obtained before COVID-19 vaccination. The subset: HIV-1 Nef peptide pool negative control/reference culture. The receptors here all came from a human donor who had a prior SARS-CoV-2 infection.

V is TRBV27 and J is TRBJ2-7, with TRBD2 identical over 7 bases. Germline values: CDR1 MNHEY, CDR2 SMNVEV (reference sequence). CDR3 length: 15 amino acids. V dropped 6 bases and J dropped 4; count of bases not matched to a gene: 12. For the CDR3, the DNA is TGTGCCAGCAGACGGGCGGGAGTTACTCTGTACGAGCAGTACTTC. Translating gives CASRRAGVTLYEQYF.

The chain couples TRBV18 to TRBJ2-5, with D perhaps TRBD1 (6 bases). This CDR3 contains 14 residues. Germline loops: CDR1 KGHSH, CDR2 LQKENI. V was pared by 2 bases and J by 1 base, with 8 bases between. CDR3: CASSPGQIQETQYF. CDR3 nucleotide sequence: TGTGCCAGCTCACCAGGACAGATCCAAGAGACCCAGTACTTC.

J is TRBJ2-3 and V is TRBV14; 8 bases line up with TRBD2. V gave up 4 bases and J gave up 1 base; unmatched junction bases: 19. The germline CDR1 and CDR2 sequences are SGHDN and FVKESK. There are 20 residues in the CDR3. CDR3 DNA sequence: TGTGCCAGCAGCCGAGGAACTGGAACCTTTAGCGGGACCCGCACAGATACGCAGTATTTT. Its protein product is CASSRGTGTFSGTRTDTQYF.

The chain is built from TRBV28 and TRBJ1-1, with D unresolved. The CDR3 has 14 residues. Between the trimmed V and J ends, which lost 4 bases and 6 bases, there was a span of 15 bases. Germline CDR1 MDHEN, CDR2 SYDVKM. DNA for the CDR3: TGTGCCAGCAGTTCCTCAGGCCCCCGCGCTGAAGCTTTCTTT. It translates to CASSSSGPRAEAFF.

This clone turned up a few times. The rearrangement uses TRBV10-1 and TRBJ2-1; the D gene could be TRBD1 or TRBD2 (5 bases each). Germline V gives CDR1 WNHNN, CDR2 SYGVQD (reference sequence). The CDR3 covers 17 residues. The V gene lost 6 bases and the J gene lost 0 bases, with 18 bases spanning the gap. Here the CDR3 DNA reads TGCGCCAGCAGGGCGGGTCCCGGGACGAGCTCCTACAATGAGCAGTTCTTC. This encodes CASRAGPGTSSYNEQFF.

The gene calls are TRBV21-1 and TRBJ2-1. TRBV21-1 is flagged as a pseudogene. This CDR3 spans 18 amino acids. The DNA of the CDR3 is TGTGCCAGCAGCAAAGGGGGCCGGTGGCAGGAGGTGGTCAATGAGCAGTTCTTC. Its translation: CASSKGGRWQEVVNEQFF.

This chain joins TRBV7-6 and TRBJ2-1; 8 nucleotides line up with TRBD2. V trimming: 5 bases; J trimming: 4 bases; junction bases outside the gene matches: 7. The CDR3 is made up of 15 amino acids. Germline V gives CDR1 SGHVS, CDR2 FNYEAQ. CDR3 coding DNA: TGTGCCAGCAGCGTGACTAGCGTACAGTACAATGAGCAGTTCTTC. Translating gives CASSVTSVQYNEQFF.

V is TRBV7-9 and J is TRBJ2-2; D call uncertain. V was clipped by 5 bases and J by 7 bases, with 11 bases between them. Germline loops: CDR1 SEHNR, CDR2 FQNEAQ (reference sequence). The CDR3 runs 13 residues. The CDR3 reads CASSSNGGGELFF. The CDR3 nucleotides read TGTGCCAGCAGCAGCAATGGCGGCGGGGAGCTGTTTTTT.

The chain uses TRBV5-4 and TRBJ2-2; perhaps D is TRBD1 or TRBD2 (5 bases each). The CDR3 extends over 15 amino acids. Germline values: CDR1 SGHNT, CDR2 YYREEE (reference sequence). V was cut by 5 bases and J by 6 bases, with 17 bases left in between. Written as DNA, the CDR3 is TGTGCCAGCAGTCTCCAGGGAGTTGCGGCCGGGGAGCTGTTTTTT. Translating gives CASSLQGVAAGELFF.

The chain couples TRBV7-8 to TRBJ2-2, with D possibly being TRBD1 or TRBD2 (6 bases each). CDR3 length equals 15 residues. Germline V CDR1 and CDR2: SGHVS, FQNEAQ. Trimming removed 2 bases at V and 5 bases at J, with 12 bases between. CDR3 sequence reads: CASSLYQGRTGELFF. For the CDR3, the DNA is TGTGCCAGCAGCTTATATCAGGGGAGGACCGGGGAGCTGTTTTTT.

The gene calls are TRBV4-1 and TRBJ1-4, with TRBD1 as a possible D gene (5 bases). CDR3 length: 15 amino acids. Germline assignment: CDR1 MGHRA and CDR2 YSYEKL. With 4 bases removed from V and 4 bases from J, the gap between germline ends came to 13 bases. The CDR3 reads CASSPRGTINEKLFF. The DNA for the CDR3 is TGCGCCAGCAGCCCCCGGGGGACCATTAATGAAAAACTGTTTTTT.

The chain employs TRBV5-1 and TRBJ2-5; 12 nucleotides align to TRBD2. Unmatched junction bases numbered 8, after V lost 4 bases and J lost 1 base. CDR1 is SGHRS and CDR2 is YFSETQ in the germline V gene. This CDR3 comprises 17 residues. CDR3 residues: CASSLQGLAGLQETQYF. The CDR3 region has the DNA TGCGCCAGCAGCCTCCAGGGACTAGCGGGTCTCCAAGAGACCCAGTACTTC.

This rearrangement joins TRBV5-8 to TRBJ1-4; D may be TRBD1 (6 bases). The CDR3 has 16 amino acids. Trimming stripped 4 bases from V and 0 bases from J, with 13 bases between. Germline loops: CDR1 SGHTS, CDR2 YDEGEE. The DNA for the CDR3 is TGTGCCAGCAGCATCAGGGGATATTCAACTAATGAAAAACTGTTTTTT. It translates to CASSIRGYSTNEKLFF.

The chain carries TRBV18 and TRBJ1-5; the D is unclear. Germline assignment: CDR1 KGHSH and CDR2 LQKENI. The CDR3 is 13 amino acids. V was clipped by 5 bases and J by 0 bases, with 5 bases between them. This CDR3 is CASSYGSNQPQHF. The CDR3 nucleotides are TGTGCCAGCTCATACGGTAGCAATCAGCCCCAGCATTTT. The entire variable domain, with the rest obtained from reference TRBV18 and TRBJ1-5, is as follows: NAGVMQNPRHLVRRRGQEARLRCSPMKGHSHVYWYRQLPEEGLKFMVYLQKENIIDESGMPKERFSAEFPKEGPSILRIQQVVRGDSAAYFCASSYGSNQPQHFGDGTRLSIL.

This chain's CDR3 is CASSSPGTSGAYEQYF. The CDR3, as DNA: TGTGCCAGCAGCTCGCCTGGGACTAGCGGGGCTTACGAGCAGTACTTC. V is TRBV7-2 and J is TRBJ2-7; 13 nucleotides agree with TRBD2. This CDR3 is built from 16 residues. In germline, CDR1 is SGHTA, CDR2 FQGNSA. The ends lost 4 bases at V and 4 bases at J; junction bases unmatched: 7.

V usage is TRBV3-1 (or the pseudogene TRBV3-2) and J usage is TRBJ2-7; 7 nucleotides match TRBD2. After removal of 11 bases from V and 2 bases from J, the junction contained 9 bases not matched to a gene. This CDR3 comprises 13 residues. CDR1 and CDR2 (germline): LGHDT, YNNKEL (reference sequence). CDR3 sequence (DNA): TGTGCCCGACAACGGGAGGCTACCTACGAGCAGTACTTC. It specifies CARQREATYEQYF.

The DNA of the CDR3 is TGTGCCAGCAGCGTAGGGGCCACAGAATCGGGAGAGACCCAGTACTTC. This encodes CASSVGATESGETQYF. This chain links TRBV9 with TRBJ2-5; D is undetermined. Germline assignment: CDR1 SGDLS and CDR2 YYNGEE. CDR3 length: 16 amino acids. Deletions cut 0 bases from V and 4 bases from J, with 16 bases between.